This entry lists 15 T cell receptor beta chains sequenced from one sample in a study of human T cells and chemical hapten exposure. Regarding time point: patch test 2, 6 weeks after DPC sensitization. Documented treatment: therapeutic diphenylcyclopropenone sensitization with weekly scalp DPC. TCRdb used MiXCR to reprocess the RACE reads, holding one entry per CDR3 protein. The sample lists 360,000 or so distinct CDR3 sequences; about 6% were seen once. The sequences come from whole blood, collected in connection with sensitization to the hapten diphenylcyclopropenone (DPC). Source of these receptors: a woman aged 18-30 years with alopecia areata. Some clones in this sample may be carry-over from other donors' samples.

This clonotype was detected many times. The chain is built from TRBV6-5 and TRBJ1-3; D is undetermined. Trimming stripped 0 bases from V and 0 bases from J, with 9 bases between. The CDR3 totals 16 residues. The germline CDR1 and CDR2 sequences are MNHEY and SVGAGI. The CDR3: CASSYSRTSSGNTIYF. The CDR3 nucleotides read TGTGCCAGCAGTTACTCCCGGACTAGCTCTGGAAACACCATATATTTT.

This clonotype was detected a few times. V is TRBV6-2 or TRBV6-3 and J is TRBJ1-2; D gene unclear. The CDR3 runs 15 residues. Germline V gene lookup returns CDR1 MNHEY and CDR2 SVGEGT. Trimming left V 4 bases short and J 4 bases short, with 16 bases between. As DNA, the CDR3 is TGTGCCAGCAGTTTTAGTGCCAGCCTAACCTATGGCTACACCTTC. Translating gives CASSFSASLTYGYTF.

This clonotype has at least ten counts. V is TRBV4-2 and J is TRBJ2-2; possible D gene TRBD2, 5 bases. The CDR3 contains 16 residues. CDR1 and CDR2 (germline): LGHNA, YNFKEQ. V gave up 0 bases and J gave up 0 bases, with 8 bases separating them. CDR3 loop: CASSQDIGTNTGELFF. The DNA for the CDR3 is TGTGCCAGCAGCCAAGATATCGGGACGAACACCGGGGAGCTGTTTTTT.

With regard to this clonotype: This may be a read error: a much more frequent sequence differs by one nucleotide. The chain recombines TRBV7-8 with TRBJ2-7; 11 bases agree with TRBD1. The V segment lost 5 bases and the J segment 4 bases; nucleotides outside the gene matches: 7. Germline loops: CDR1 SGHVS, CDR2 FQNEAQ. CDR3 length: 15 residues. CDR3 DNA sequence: TGTGCCAGCAGCGCTCACGGGGACAGGGGGTACGAGCAGTACTTC. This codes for CASSAHGDRGYEQYF.

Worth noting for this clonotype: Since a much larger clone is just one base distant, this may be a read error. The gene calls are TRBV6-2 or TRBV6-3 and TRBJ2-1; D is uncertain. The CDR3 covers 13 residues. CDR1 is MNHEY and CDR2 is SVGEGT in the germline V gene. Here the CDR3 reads CASSYVFYNEQIF. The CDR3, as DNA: TGTGCCAGCAGTTACGTATTCTACAATGAGCAGATCTTC.

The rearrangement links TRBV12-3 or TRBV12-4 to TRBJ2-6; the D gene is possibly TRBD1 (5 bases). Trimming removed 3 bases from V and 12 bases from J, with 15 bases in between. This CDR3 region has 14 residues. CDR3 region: CASSFPQAQGVLTF. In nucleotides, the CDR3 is TGTGCCAGCAGTTTTCCTCAGGCCCAGGGCGTCCTGACTTTC.

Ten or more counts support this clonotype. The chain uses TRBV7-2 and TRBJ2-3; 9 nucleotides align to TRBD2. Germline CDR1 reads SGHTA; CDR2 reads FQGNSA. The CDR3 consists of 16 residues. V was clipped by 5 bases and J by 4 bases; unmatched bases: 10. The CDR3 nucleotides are TGTGCCAGCAGCCCTGGACTAGCGATTCCCGCAGATACGCAGTATTTT. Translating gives CASSPGLAIPADTQYF. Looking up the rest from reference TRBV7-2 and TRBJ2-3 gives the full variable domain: GAGVSQSPSNKVTEKGKDVELRCDPISGHTALYWYRQSLGQGLEFLIYFQGNSAPDKSGLPSDRFSAERTGGSVSTLTIQRTQQEDSAVYLCASSPGLAIPADTQYFGPGTRLTVL.

The CDR3 bases are TGCAGTGCTACCACCCCGGAGGGGGCCTCCACAGATACGCAGTATTTT. It encodes CSATTPEGASTDTQYF. The chain has TRBV20-1 and TRBJ2-3, with a tentative D call TRBD1 (7 bases). Deletions cut 4 bases from V and 2 bases from J, with 19 bases between. The CDR3 has 16 amino acids. Germline assignment: CDR1 DFQATT and CDR2 SNEGSKA (reference sequence).

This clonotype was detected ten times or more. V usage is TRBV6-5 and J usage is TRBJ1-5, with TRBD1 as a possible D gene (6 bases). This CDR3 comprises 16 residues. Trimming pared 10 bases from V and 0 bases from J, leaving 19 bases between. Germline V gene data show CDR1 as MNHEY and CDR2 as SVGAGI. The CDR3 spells CATRTGSSDSNQPQHF. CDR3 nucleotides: TGTGCCACCCGAACAGGGTCTAGTGATAGCAATCAGCCCCAGCATTTT.

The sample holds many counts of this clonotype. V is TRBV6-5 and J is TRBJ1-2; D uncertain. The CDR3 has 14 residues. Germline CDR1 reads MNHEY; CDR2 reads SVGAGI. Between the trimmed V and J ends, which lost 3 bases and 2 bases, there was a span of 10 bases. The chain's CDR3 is CASSYRGPNYGYTF. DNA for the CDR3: TGTGCCAGCAGTTATCGAGGACCGAACTATGGCTACACCTTC.

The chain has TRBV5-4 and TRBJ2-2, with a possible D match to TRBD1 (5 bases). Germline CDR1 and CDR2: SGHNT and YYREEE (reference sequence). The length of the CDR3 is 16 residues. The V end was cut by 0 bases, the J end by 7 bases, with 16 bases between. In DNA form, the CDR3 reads TGTGCCAGCAGCTTGGGTGATTGGCAGGGAAGCGGGGAGCTGTTTTTT. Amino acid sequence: CASSLGDWQGSGELFF.

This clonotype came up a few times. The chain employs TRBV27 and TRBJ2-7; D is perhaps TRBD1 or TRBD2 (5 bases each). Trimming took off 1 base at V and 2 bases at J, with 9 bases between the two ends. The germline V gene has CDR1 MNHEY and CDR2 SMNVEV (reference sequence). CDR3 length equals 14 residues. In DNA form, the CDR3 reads TGTGCCAGCAGTTTATTCCAGGGACCCTACGAGCAGTACTTC. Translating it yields CASSLFQGPYEQYF.

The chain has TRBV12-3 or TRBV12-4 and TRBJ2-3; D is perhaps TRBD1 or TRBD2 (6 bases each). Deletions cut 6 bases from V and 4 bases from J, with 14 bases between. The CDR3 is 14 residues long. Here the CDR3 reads CASSEYGGPDTQYF. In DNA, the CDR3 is TGTGCCAGCAGCGAGTACGGGGGCCCAGATACGCAGTATTTT.

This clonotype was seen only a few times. CDR3 residues: CASTPTGDGYTF. DNA for the CDR3: TGTGCCAGTACCCCGACGGGGGACGGCTACACCTTC. V and J are TRBV28 and TRBJ1-2; possibly TRBD1 for D (5 bases). Trimming left V 9 bases short and J 8 bases short, with 16 bases between. Per germline, CDR1 MDHEN and CDR2 SYDVKM. The CDR3 extends over 12 amino acids.

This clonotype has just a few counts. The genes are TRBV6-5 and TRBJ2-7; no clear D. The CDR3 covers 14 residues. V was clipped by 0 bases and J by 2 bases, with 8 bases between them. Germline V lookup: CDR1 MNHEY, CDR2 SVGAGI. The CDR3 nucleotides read TGTGCCAGCAGTTACTCTCCGCCCGCCTACGAGCAGTACTTC. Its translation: CASSYSPPAYEQYF.